The 17 T cell receptor beta chains presented below share a single source sample, sequenced in a study of shared clonotypes between healthy human individuals (dated by TCRdb to the early 2020s). The library came from the immunoSEQ multiplex PCR assay. Drawn from immuneACCESS, this table holds only the in-frame rearrangements with V and J called that TCRdb kept. Clones are partly lost; checked studies trace under half to an unresolved V gene and leave the rest unexplained. In this sample the table shows a few hundred thousand clones, 70% to 80% of which occur a single time. Clones ranked in the top ten supply about 12% of the sample. Input material: PBMCs. The origin of the receptors is a woman in her 40s in good health. Some clones in this sample may be carry-over from other donors' samples.

V is TRBV7-9 and J is TRBJ1-4, with unresolved D. The CDR3 is 15 amino acids. The ends were cut back, 6 bases at V and 2 bases at J, with 13 bases in the middle. From germline, CDR1 is SEHNR and CDR2 FQNEAQ (reference sequence). Here the CDR3 reads CASRATTSTNEKLFF. In DNA form, the CDR3 reads TGTGCCAGCAGAGCAACGACATCGACTAATGAAAAACTGTTTTTT. The full variable domain, with the rest looked up from reference TRBV7-9 and TRBJ1-4, is DTGVSQNPRHKITKRGQNVTFRCDPISEHNRLYWYRQTLGQGPEFLTYFQNEAQLEKSRLLSDRFSAERPKGSFSTLEIQRTEQGDSAMYLCASRATTSTNEKLFFGSGTQLSVL.

There are a few counts of this clone. The chain recombines TRBV11-2 with TRBJ1-6, with a tentative D call TRBD1 (5 bases). The germline CDR1 and CDR2 sequences are SGHAT and FQNNGV. The CDR3 is 13 amino acids. This chain's CDR3 is CAGRPSYNSPLHF. The CDR3 DNA reads as TGTGCGGGACGGCCCTCCTATAATTCACCCCTCCACTTT. The whole variable domain, filled in from reference TRBV11-2 and TRBJ1-6, reads EAGVAQSPRYKIIEKRQSVAFWCNPISGHATLYWYQQILGQGPKLLIQFQNNGVVDDSQLPKDRFSAERLKGVDSTLKIQPAKLEDSAVYLCAGRPSYNSPLHFGNGTRLTVT.

The J gene is TRBJ1-1, the V gene TRBV28; D gene ambiguous. V lost 6 bases and J 8 bases, leaving 16 bases between the germline ends. The germline CDR1 and CDR2 sequences are MDHEN and SYDVKM. This CDR3 is 13 amino acids long. DNA for the CDR3: TGTGCCAGCAGCTCCCCGGGGAGAGTGGAAGCTTTCTTT. Its translation is CASSSPGRVEAFF.

This sequence joins TRBV7-8 and TRBJ2-5; D uncertain. The germline V gene encodes CDR1 SGHVS and CDR2 FQNEAQ. Trimming shortened V by 1 base and J by 1 base, and 4 bases separated the two germline ends. The CDR3 contains 13 residues. The CDR3 protein is CASSLETQETQYF. The CDR3 DNA reads TGTGCCAGCAGCTTAGAGACCCAAGAGACCCAGTACTTC.

This chain joins TRBV7-3 and TRBJ2-1, with 11 bases lining up with TRBD2. The CDR3 has 15 residues. Trimming at V came to 3 bases and at J to 9 bases, leaving 7 bases not matched to a gene. Germline CDR1 is SGHTA and CDR2 is FQGTGA. CDR3 region: CASSFTPGLAAEQFF. The CDR3 bases are TGTGCCAGCAGCTTCACACCGGGACTAGCGGCTGAGCAGTTCTTC.

J is TRBJ1-2 and V is TRBV6-5; 8 positions agree with TRBD1. The J segment lost 7 bases and the V segment lost 5 bases, leaving 9 bases of the junction unmatched. Germline CDR1 reads MNHEY; CDR2 reads SVGAGI. The length of the CDR3 is 14 residues. In DNA form, the CDR3 reads TGTGCCAGCAGTCCGTGGGACAGGAGAACTGGCTACACCTTC. This sequence encodes CASSPWDRRTGYTF.

Note on this clone: With only one base between it and a far larger clone, this is likely a read error. This specimen includes other DNA sequences encoding the same CDR3. The rearrangement uses TRBV29-1 and TRBJ2-3; 9 bases map to TRBD2. The V and J ends lost 4 bases and 2 bases, in that order; junction bases with no gene match: 7. Germline values: CDR1 SQVTM, CDR2 ANQGSEA. The CDR3 contains 15 residues. The CDR3 DNA is TGCAGCGTTGGCTTAGCGGGAGAGATCACAGATACGCAGTATTTT. Its translation: CSVGLAGEITDTQYF.

This clone was observed a few times. This sequence joins TRBV29-1 and TRBJ1-3; D unclear. Germline values: CDR1 SQVTM, CDR2 ANQGSEA. V was pared by 6 bases and J by 0 bases, with 9 bases between. The CDR3 contains 13 residues. CDR3 loop: CSVQGISGNTIYF. The DNA of the CDR3 is TGCAGCGTCCAAGGGATCTCTGGAAACACCATATATTTT. Together with reference TRBV29-1 and TRBJ1-3, the CDR3 gives the full variable domain: SAVISQKPSRDICQRGTSLTIQCQVDSQVTMMFWYRQQPGQSLTLIATANQGSEATYESGFVIDKFPISRPNLTFSTLTVSNMSPEDSSIYLCSVQGISGNTIYFGEGSWLTVV.

The V call is TRBV28, the J call TRBJ2-7; maybe TRBD2 (6 bases). The CDR3 consists of 15 residues. Trimming pared 4 bases from V and 1 base from J, leaving 14 bases between. Germline V CDR1 and CDR2: MDHEN, SYDVKM. CDR3 amino acids: CASSSAGTDSYEQYF. CDR3 in DNA: TGTGCCAGCAGTTCTGCCGGGACTGATTCCTACGAGCAGTACTTC.

V and J are TRBV27 and TRBJ2-4, with D perhaps given as TRBD1 or TRBD2 (6 bases each). V was trimmed by 6 bases and J by 2 bases, leaving 8 bases between them. This CDR3 is built from 13 residues. Germline V CDR1 and CDR2: MNHEY, SMNVEV (reference sequence). The CDR3 DNA reads as TGTGCCAGCAGAGGGGGGTCCAAAAACATTCAGTACTTC. Protein product: CASRGGSKNIQYF.

The V call is TRBV15, the J call TRBJ1-3; D is unresolved. The CDR3 has 15 residues. Trimming removed 0 bases at V and 0 bases at J, with 6 bases between. The V gene's germline CDR1 is LNHNV and CDR2 YYDKDF (reference sequence). In nucleotides, the CDR3 is TGTGCCACCAGCAGAGATAGGTTCTCTGGAAACACCATATATTTT. Residues: CATSRDRFSGNTIYF.

The J gene is TRBJ1-2, the V gene TRBV28; no clear D gene. V was cut by 10 bases and J by 0 bases, with 15 bases left in between. The CDR3 is made up of 14 amino acids. Looked up from germline, CDR1 is MDHEN and CDR2 is SYDVKM. CDR3 coding DNA: TGTGCCACCTCTTTACGGAGGTCTAACTATGGCTACACCTTC. Its protein product is CATSLRRSNYGYTF.

The chain uses TRBV9 and TRBJ2-5; D remains unclear. The CDR3 is 16 amino acids. The V end lost 0 bases, the J end lost 1 base, and 13 bases lay between the germline ends. From germline, CDR1 is SGDLS and CDR2 YYNGEE. The CDR3 protein is CASSVEPEDFQETQYF. The DNA for the CDR3 is TGTGCCAGCAGCGTAGAGCCCGAAGACTTCCAAGAGACCCAGTACTTC. The full variable domain, in which reference TRBV9 and TRBJ2-5 provide the parts outside the CDR3, is DSGVTQTPKHLITATGQRVTLRCSPRSGDLSVYWYQQSLDQGLQFLIQYYNGEERAKGNILERFSAQQFPDLHSELNLSSLELGDSALYFCASSVEPEDFQETQYFGPGTRLLVL.

This chain joins TRBV5-4 and TRBJ1-1, with a weak D call TRBD1 (6 bases). Per germline, CDR1 SGHNT and CDR2 YYREEE (reference sequence). The germline V and J ends were trimmed by 3 bases and 5 bases, with 20 bases remaining between them. The CDR3 has 16 amino acids. The CDR3 sequence: CASSSLISRQGTEAFF. In DNA form, the CDR3 reads TGTGCCAGCAGCTCCTTGATAAGCAGGCAGGGGACTGAAGCTTTCTTT. Variable domain in full (rest from reference TRBV5-4 and TRBJ1-1): ETGVTQSPTHLIKTRGQQVTLRCSSQSGHNTVSWYQQALGQGPQFIFQYYREEENGRGNFPPRFSGLQFPNYSSELNVNALELDDSALYLCASSSLISRQGTEAFFGQGTRLTVV.

On this clone: This likely reflects a read error, since a far larger clone is one base away. The identical CDR3 is also encoded by other nucleotide sequences in the sample. The rearrangement joins TRBV2 to TRBJ1-1; D gene ambiguous. The germline CDR1 and CDR2 sequences are SNHLY and FYNNEI. The length of the CDR3 is 12 residues. CDR3: CASSERAAEAFF. In DNA, the CDR3 is TGTGCCAGCAGTGAAAGAGCGGCTGAAGCTTTCTTC.

This rearrangement joins TRBV7-6 to TRBJ2-7, with TRBD1 matching 9 bases. The CDR3 covers 15 residues. J was trimmed by 5 bases and V by 2 bases; bases with no gene match: 7. Germline values: CDR1 SGHVS, CDR2 FNYEAQ. The CDR3 DNA sequence: TGTGCCAGCAGCTTAAGGGGACAGGGAGGGCACGAGCAGTACTTC. Translating gives CASSLRGQGGHEQYF.

V gene TRBV10-3 combines with J gene TRBJ1-2; D is ambiguous. Germline CDR1 is ENHRY and CDR2 is SYGVKD. V lost 0 bases, J lost 0 bases, and 8 bases lay in between. The CDR3 sequence is 15 residues long. Here the CDR3 DNA reads TGTGCCATCAGTGAGTCTGACAAAGCTAACTATGGCTACACCTTC. Translation: CAISESDKANYGYTF.